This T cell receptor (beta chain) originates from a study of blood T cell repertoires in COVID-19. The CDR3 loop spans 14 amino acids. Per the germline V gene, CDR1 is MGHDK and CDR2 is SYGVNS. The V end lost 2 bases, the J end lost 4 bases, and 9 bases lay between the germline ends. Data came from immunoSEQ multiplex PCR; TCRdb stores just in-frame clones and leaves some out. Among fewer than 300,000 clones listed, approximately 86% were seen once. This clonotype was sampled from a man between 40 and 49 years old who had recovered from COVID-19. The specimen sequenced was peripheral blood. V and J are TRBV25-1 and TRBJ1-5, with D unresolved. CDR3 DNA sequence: TGTGCCAGCAGTGAACGAAGGGAGAATCAGCCCCAGCATTTT. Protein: CASSERRENQPQHF. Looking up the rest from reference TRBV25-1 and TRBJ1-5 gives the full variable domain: EADIYQTPRYLVIGTGKKITLECSQTMGHDKMYWYQQDPGMELHLIHYSYGVNSTEKGDLSSESTVSRIRTEHFPLTLESARPSHTSQYLCASSERRENQPQHFGDGTRLSIL.